Each of the 8 T cell receptor beta chains below was sequenced from the same sample in a study of cytomegalovirus exposure and HLA in healthy donors (dated by TCRdb to about 2017). To prepare the library, the immunoSEQ multiplex PCR assay was applied. A mixture of 60 forward primers for TCR Vbeta segments and 13 reverse primers for TCR Jbeta segments was used in the multiplex PCR. Imported from immuneACCESS, the table was reduced by TCRdb to in-frame sequences with V and J called. These copies leave out some clones; in studies compared against another copy, an unresolved V gene accounts for under half, and the cause of the remainder is not known. The sample profile shows approximately 110,000 clones; 73% of them were found once. Of the sample, about 4.4% falls within the top ten clones. Sequencing used PBMCs. The receptor source for this set is a man between 60 and 75 years old in good health and CMV-seropositive.

The chain has TRBV30 and TRBJ2-5; no clear D gene. CDR1 and CDR2 from the germline V gene are GTSNPN and SVGIG (reference sequence). The CDR3 extends over 13 amino acids. Trimming removed 1 base at V and 1 base at J, with 7 bases between. CDR3 in amino acids: CAWSAGVQETQYF. In DNA, the CDR3 is TGTGCCTGGAGTGCAGGCGTCCAAGAGACCCAGTACTTC.

This chain uses TRBV11-3 with TRBJ2-7; TRBD1 matches at 8 bases. CDR3 size: 14 residues. Per germline, CDR1 SGHNT and CDR2 YENEEA. V lost 1 base and J lost 6; bases outside the gene matches: 5. DNA for the CDR3: TGTGCCAGCAGCTTAGGGACAGGGATGGGCGAGCAGTACTTC. Its protein is CASSLGTGMGEQYF.

The CDR3 loop reads CASSPRGSDYEQYF. The CDR3 nucleotides read TGTGCCAGCTCACCGAGGGGGTCCGACTACGAGCAGTACTTC. J is TRBJ2-7 and V is TRBV18; maybe TRBD1 (6 bases). Trimming stripped 3 bases from V and 3 bases from J, with 12 bases between. The CDR3 consists of 14 residues. Germline V gene sequence: CDR1 KGHSH, CDR2 LQKENI.

This chain links TRBV7-3 with TRBJ2-3; D uncertain. The CDR3 spans 15 residues. The germline V gene has CDR1 SGHTA and CDR2 FQGTGA. Trimming removed 0 bases at V and 0 bases at J, with 7 bases between. The CDR3 loop reads CASSLTAASTDTQYF. The CDR3 DNA is TGTGCCAGCAGCTTAACGGCGGCCAGCACAGATACGCAGTATTTT.

The chain carries TRBV5-6 and TRBJ2-7, with 11 bases that match TRBD2. The CDR3 contains 17 residues. The J segment lost 3 bases and the V segment lost 4 bases, leaving 12 bases of the junction unmatched. The germline gives CDR1 SGHDT, CDR2 YYEEEE. Here the CDR3 DNA reads TGTGCCAGCAGCATACTAGCGGGGGAGACTATCCTCTACGAGCAGTACTTC. It is translated as CASSILAGETILYEQYF. The full variable domain, rest sourced from reference TRBV5-6 and TRBJ2-7, is DAGVTQSPTHLIKTRGQQVTLRCSPKSGHDTVSWYQQALGQGPQFIFQYYEEEERQRGNFPDRFSGHQFPNYSSELNVNALLLGDSALYLCASSILAGETILYEQYFGPGTRLTVT.

This clone was counted between two and nine times. As the CDR3 is not closed by the conserved phenylalanine or tryptophan, this likely results from a read error. The DNA is left out, because the CDR3 cannot be placed on it with certainty; the CDR3 is given as TCRdb lists it. The V call is TRBV5-8, the J call TRBJ1-3; the table's D call of TRBD1 was not tested on the DNA. The CDR3 spans 10 amino acids, including both terminal residues. Germline CDR1 and CDR2: SGHTS and YDEGEE. The CDR3 spells CASSLGTGAS.

This clone was detected a few times. The chain employs TRBV2 and TRBJ1-1; D perhaps matches TRBD1 (6 bases). This CDR3 comprises 11 residues. V was trimmed by 6 bases and J by 8 bases, leaving 10 bases between them. CDR1 SNHLY and CDR2 FYNNEI come from the germline V gene. The DNA for the CDR3 is TGTGCCAGCAGCGAGGGGGAAGAAGCTTTCTTT. Residues: CASSEGEEAFF.

This chain joins TRBV2 and TRBJ1-3, with D unresolved. CDR1 and CDR2 from the germline V gene are SNHLY and FYNNEI. Trimming stripped 8 bases from V and 0 bases from J, with 5 bases between. This CDR3 has 12 residues. CDR3 in DNA: TGTGCCAGCGCGATCTCTGGAAACACCATATATTTT. Protein: CASAISGNTIYF.